This entry lists 12 T cell receptor beta chains sequenced from one sample in a study of T-cell memory formation after mild COVID-19. TCRdb re-derived calls from the 5' RACE reads in MiXCR, one entry per CDR3 protein. The sample holds roughly 400,000 distinct CDR3 sequences, 15% to 20% seen once. Sample: PBMCs or a T cell subset sorted from them (not recorded which). The receptors shown here come from a man aged 18-30 years who had mild COVID-19 (a few samples of this study predate the infection). Cell type and time point are not known.

This sequence joins TRBV5-5 and TRBJ1-2, with D perhaps TRBD1 (5 bases). The CDR3 has 13 residues. The V end was cut by 0 bases, the J end by 7 bases, with 10 bases between. Germline-derived CDR1 and CDR2 are SGHKS and YYEKEE (reference sequence). This CDR3 reads CASSLAQEGGYTF. For the CDR3, the DNA is TGTGCCAGCAGCTTGGCACAGGAGGGTGGCTACACCTTC.

The chain employs TRBV20-1 and TRBJ2-3; TRBD1 aligns across 10 bases. Germline V CDR1 and CDR2: DFQATT, SNEGSKA (reference sequence). Trimming cost V 3 bases and J 4 bases; bases outside gene matches: 10. This CDR3 has 16 residues. The CDR3 loop reads CSASVGTGVVPDTQYF. The CDR3 DNA sequence: TGCAGTGCTAGTGTTGGGACAGGGGTGGTCCCAGATACGCAGTATTTT.

In its sample, this clonotype was seen a few times. The chain carries TRBV29-1 and TRBJ1-3, with 7 bases matching TRBD1. The CDR3 spans 14 residues. V shed 6 bases and J 2 bases; nucleotides not matched to a gene: 7. Germline V gives CDR1 SQVTM, CDR2 ANQGSEA. This CDR3 is CSVAGDRTGNTIYF. The CDR3 DNA follows: TGCAGCGTAGCCGGGGACAGAACTGGAAACACCATATATTTT.

The chain uses TRBV12-3 or TRBV12-4 and TRBJ1-5, with 8 bases aligning to TRBD1. This CDR3 is 14 amino acids long. V trimming: 7 bases; J trimming: 3 bases; junction bases outside the gene matches: 5. CDR3 sequence: CASNRQGPNQPQHF. CDR3 DNA sequence: TGTGCCAGCAATCGACAGGGGCCCAATCAGCCCCAGCATTTT.

The rearrangement uses TRBV10-3 and TRBJ1-6; D is unresolved. V lost 2 bases and J lost 5, with 7 bases in between. This CDR3 has 14 amino acids. Germline CDR1 and CDR2: ENHRY and SYGVKD. In DNA form, the CDR3 reads TGTGCCATCAGTGAGCAGCTAAATAATTCACCCCTCCACTTT. Its translation is CAISEQLNNSPLHF.

This clonotype was found a few times. The J gene is TRBJ2-1, the V gene TRBV3-1, with 10 bases aligning to TRBD2. The ends lost 6 bases at V and 4 bases at J; junction bases unmatched: 9. In germline, CDR1 is LGHDT, CDR2 YNNKEL (reference sequence). This CDR3 has 16 amino acids. CDR3 bases: TGTGCCAGCAGTCGAAGCGGGGGGGCCGGGTACAATGAGCAGTTCTTC. Its protein product is CASSRSGGAGYNEQFF.

This clonotype was seen a few times. CDR3 sequence reads: CASSFAGTVVYGYTF. DNA of the CDR3: TGTGCCAGCAGTTTCGCCGGGACAGTCGTCTATGGCTACACCTTC. The rearrangement uses TRBV28 and TRBJ1-2; 7 bases are shared with TRBD1. The CDR3 totals 15 residues. J lost 4 bases, V lost 3 bases, and 8 bases had no gene match. CDR1 and CDR2 (germline): MDHEN, SYDVKM.

V and J are TRBV7-2 and TRBJ1-2; D gene unclear. CDR3 length equals 14 residues. V was cut by 4 bases and J by 5 bases, with 14 bases left in between. Germline V gene sequence: CDR1 SGHTA, CDR2 FQGNSA. The CDR3 loop is CASSSDAGWYGYTF. The CDR3 nucleotides read TGTGCCAGCAGCTCGGATGCGGGGTGGTATGGCTACACCTTC.

This clonotype was seen repeatedly, ten times or more. The junction differs from germline at one of its ends, possibly a read error. This chain joins TRBV5-1 and TRBJ1-5; D gene ambiguous. CDR3 length: 13 amino acids. Germline values: CDR1 SGHRS, CDR2 YFSETQ. The DNA of the CDR3 is TGTGCCAGCAGCTTAGAGGTAAATCAGCCCCAGCATTTT. Translating it yields CASSLEVNQPQHF. Using reference TRBV5-1 and TRBJ1-5 for the parts outside the CDR3, the full variable domain is KAGVTQTPRYLIKTRGQQVTLSCSPISGHRSVSWYQQTPGQGLQFLFEYFSETQRNKGNFPGRFSGRQFSNSRSEMNVSTLELGDSALYLCASSLEVNQPQHFGDGTRLSIL.

This clonotype was seen repeatedly, ten times or more. The chain has TRBV28 and TRBJ1-1; no definite D call. The CDR3 length is 12 residues. The V gene lost 8 bases and the J gene lost 2 bases, with 9 bases spanning the gap. The germline gives CDR1 MDHEN, CDR2 SYDVKM. The CDR3 reads CASESVNTEAFF. CDR3 coding DNA: TGTGCCAGCGAGTCAGTAAACACTGAAGCTTTCTTT.

This chain links TRBV30 with TRBJ2-7; tentatively, D is TRBD1 (6 bases). Germline V gives CDR1 GTSNPN, CDR2 SVGIG (reference sequence). V was shortened by 0 bases and J by 0 bases, with 9 bases between the two germline ends. The CDR3 runs 14 residues. The CDR3 DNA reads as TGTGCCTGGAGTGTTGGACAGAGCTCCTACGAGCAGTACTTC. Amino acids: CAWSVGQSSYEQYF.

This clonotype has at least ten counts. The V call is TRBV3-1, the J call TRBJ2-3; TRBD2 matches at 10 bases. V was pared by 7 bases and J by 9 bases, with 13 bases of the junction left unmatched. CDR3 length: 15 amino acids. Looked up from germline, CDR1 is LGHDT and CDR2 is YNNKEL (reference sequence). The CDR3 DNA reads as TGTGCCAGCACCTCAGTAGTAGCGGGGGGCCGAACGCAGTATTTT. Translation: CASTSVVAGGRTQYF.